The 10 T cell receptor beta chains given below trace back to one sample, sequenced in a study of control samples from healthy donors and cancer patients. Data came from immunoSEQ multiplex PCR; TCRdb stores just in-frame clones and leaves some out. Of tens of thousands of clones listed, about 89% are singletons. Input material: PBMCs. Receptor source: a woman between 45 and 65 years old with head and neck cancer.

The gene calls are TRBV27 and TRBJ2-3; possibly TRBD2 for D (5 bases). Per the germline V gene, CDR1 is MNHEY and CDR2 is SMNVEV (reference sequence). This CDR3 comprises 13 residues. Trimming removed 4 bases from V and 6 bases from J, with 11 bases in between. CDR3: CASSSSGWDTQYF. The CDR3 DNA follows: TGTGCCAGCAGTTCGTCGGGATGGGATACGCAGTATTTT.

This sequence joins TRBV3-1 (or the pseudogene TRBV3-2) and TRBJ2-5; 8 bases line up with TRBD1. After removal of 0 bases from V and 5 bases from J, the junction contained 17 bases not matched to a gene. The CDR3 is made up of 19 amino acids. CDR1 LGHDT and CDR2 YNNKEL come from the germline V gene (reference sequence). The CDR3 loop reads CASSQDPPWTGTKMETQYF. The CDR3 DNA reads TGTGCCAGCAGCCAAGATCCCCCTTGGACAGGGACCAAGATGGAGACCCAGTACTTC.

The chain employs TRBV9 and TRBJ2-7; D tentatively reads TRBD1 or TRBD2 (6 bases each). This CDR3 contains 17 residues. V lost 3 bases and J 0 bases, leaving 19 bases between the germline ends. Germline loops: CDR1 SGDLS, CDR2 YYNGEE. The CDR3 spells CASSEGWGAVSSYEQYF. In nucleotides, the CDR3 is TGTGCCAGCAGCGAGGGTTGGGGGGCGGTAAGCTCCTACGAGCAGTACTTC.

CDR3 loop: CASSSPDINTQYF. CDR3 nucleotides: TGTGCCAGCAGCTCCCCAGACATTAATACGCAGTATTTT. The gene calls are TRBV7-3 and TRBJ2-3; D remains ambiguous. Trimming took off 4 bases at V and 7 bases at J, with 12 bases between the two ends. Germline V CDR1 and CDR2: SGHTA, FQGTGA. The CDR3 extends over 13 amino acids.

The J gene is TRBJ2-2, the V gene TRBV5-4; the match to TRBD1 covers 8 bases. Germline CDR1 SGHNT, CDR2 YYREEE (reference sequence). There are 15 residues in the CDR3. Trimming took 4 bases from V and 4 from J; bases not matched to a gene: 6. Here the CDR3 reads CASSRQGQVTGELFF. CDR3 nucleotide sequence: TGTGCCAGCAGCCGTCAGGGACAGGTCACCGGGGAGCTGTTTTTT. The whole variable domain, filled in from reference TRBV5-4 and TRBJ2-2, reads ETGVTQSPTHLIKTRGQQVTLRCSSQSGHNTVSWYQQALGQGPQFIFQYYREEENGRGNFPPRFSGLQFPNYSSELNVNALELDDSALYLCASSRQGQVTGELFFGEGSRLTVL.

This chain uses TRBV4-3 with TRBJ2-6; D is unclear. V gave up 0 bases and J gave up 5 bases, with 11 bases separating them. Germline CDR1 is LGHNA and CDR2 is YSLEER. The CDR3 has 16 amino acids. CDR3 DNA sequence: TGCGCCAGCAGCCAAGATAAGGATGTCCGGGCCAACGTCCTGACTTTC. Translated, it gives CASSQDKDVRANVLTF.

The chain uses TRBV14 and TRBJ1-6; D is undetermined. This CDR3 has 15 residues. Trimming removed 0 bases from V and 7 bases from J, with 10 bases in between. CDR1 SGHDN and CDR2 FVKESK come from the germline V gene. In nucleotides, the CDR3 is TGTGCCAGCAGCCAAGACTGGGTGGGGAATTCACCCCTCCACTTT. As protein: CASSQDWVGNSPLHF.

V gene TRBV7-2 combines with J gene TRBJ2-1; 7 bases fit TRBD2. The CDR3 length is 17 residues. Trimming took 5 bases from V and 0 from J; bases not matched to a gene: 10. Germline V gene data show CDR1 as SGHTA and CDR2 as FQGNSA. CDR3 DNA sequence: TGTGCCAGCAGCCCCCTTTACGGGGGGAGCTCCTACAATGAGCAGTTCTTC. The encoded protein is CASSPLYGGSSYNEQFF.

The genes are TRBV2 and TRBJ1-5; no firm D call. CDR1 and CDR2 from the germline V gene are SNHLY and FYNNEI. This CDR3 has 16 amino acids. Trimming shortened V by 5 bases and J by 0 bases, and 14 bases separated the two germline ends. CDR3 DNA: TGTGCCAGCAGTTCTATCGACGGCTATAGCAATCAGCCCCAGCATTTT. Protein sequence: CASSSIDGYSNQPQHF.

The CDR3 spells CASSFRDRDLNTEAFF. In DNA, the CDR3 is TGCGCCAGCAGCTTCCGGGACAGGGACTTGAACACTGAAGCTTTCTTT. The chain uses TRBV4-1 and TRBJ1-1, with TRBD1 identical over 9 bases. This CDR3 comprises 16 residues. Trimming cost V 5 bases and J 0 bases; bases outside gene matches: 7. CDR1 is MGHRA, CDR2 YSYEKL, per germline.